These 16 T cell receptor beta chains originate from one sample sequenced in a study of shared clonotypes between healthy human individuals. Profiled with immunoSEQ multiplex PCR; TCRdb holds only in-frame clones, not every one. The sample consists of some 630,000 clones, approximately 96% of them appearing once. In the naive CD8 group, cells lacked CD45RO and were positively selected for CCR7, so terminally differentiated effector memory CD45RA+ cells were left out. Sequenced: naive CD8+ T cells sorted from blood. The receptors here all came from a woman aged 25 to 45 in good health.

On this clone: This same CDR3 is encoded by further DNA sequences in the sample. This CDR3 reads CASSRTYEQYF. The CDR3 bases are TGTGCCAGCAGCAGAACCTACGAGCAGTACTTC. The chain joins TRBV2 to TRBJ2-7; unclear D gene. This CDR3 has 11 amino acids. Germline V gene data show CDR1 as SNHLY and CDR2 as FYNNEI. Trimming removed 6 bases from V and 2 bases from J, with 5 bases in between.

The V and J genes are TRBV2 and TRBJ2-7, with unresolved D. Looked up from germline, CDR1 is SNHLY and CDR2 is FYNNEI. Trimming stripped 2 bases from V and 4 bases from J, with 6 bases between. This CDR3 has 12 amino acids. CDR3 in DNA: TGTGCCAGCAGTGAACTGGTGTACGAGCAGTACTTC. Its translation is CASSELVYEQYF.

The V and J genes are TRBV28 and TRBJ1-1; a possible D gene is TRBD1 (5 bases). The V gene's germline CDR1 is MDHEN and CDR2 SYDVKM. Trimming pared 6 bases from V and 7 bases from J, leaving 18 bases between. The CDR3 has 14 residues. CDR3 sequence: CASSLRDPRDEAFF. In DNA form, the CDR3 reads TGTGCCAGCAGCCTGCGGGACCCCCGGGATGAAGCTTTCTTT.

The chain uses TRBV2 and TRBJ2-3, with TRBD1 matching 8 bases. The length of the CDR3 is 16 residues. Unmatched junction bases numbered 9, after V lost 6 bases and J lost 1 base. Germline CDR1 is SNHLY and CDR2 is FYNNEI. CDR3 nucleotide sequence: TGTGCCAGCAGCCAACAAATGACAGGGGGCACAGATACGCAGTATTTT. This gives the protein CASSQQMTGGTDTQYF.

V gene TRBV19 combines with J gene TRBJ1-1; 7 bases align to TRBD1. Germline V lookup: CDR1 LNHDA, CDR2 SQIVND (reference sequence). V lost 10 bases and J lost 0; bases outside the gene matches: 5. The CDR3 consists of 13 residues. CDR3 residues: CAIRGTVNTEAFF. As DNA, the CDR3 is TGTGCCATCCGGGGGACAGTGAACACTGAAGCTTTCTTT.

The J gene is TRBJ2-7, the V gene TRBV11-1; 7 bases align to TRBD2. J lost 7 bases, V lost 0 bases, and 6 bases had no gene match. The CDR3 sequence is 14 residues long. Germline assignment: CDR1 SGHAT and CDR2 FQDESV (reference sequence). The CDR3 nucleotides are TGTGCCAGCAGCTTAGCGGGAGGGTCTCGTGAGCAGTACTTC. Translation: CASSLAGGSREQYF.

The chain joins TRBV11-3 to TRBJ2-5; D remains ambiguous. The DNA end favors TRBJ2-7, so the J call may be wrong. The CDR3 length is 12 residues. CDR1 SGHNT and CDR2 YENEEA come from the germline V gene. The CDR3: CASSWRTGEQYF. The CDR3 DNA reads TGTGCCAGCAGTTGGCGCACCGGCGAGCAGTACTTC.

The rearrangement uses TRBV2 and TRBJ2-7, with no clear D. V was pared by 3 bases and J by 0 bases, with 9 bases between. This CDR3 region has 14 residues. Germline CDR1 SNHLY, CDR2 FYNNEI. The CDR3 nucleotides are TGTGCCAGCAGTGAGGGCCTTACCTCCTACGAGCAGTACTTC. Encoded protein: CASSEGLTSYEQYF.

This rearrangement joins TRBV13 to TRBJ2-3, with 8 bases that match TRBD1. CDR1 is PRHDT and CDR2 is FYEKMQ in the germline V gene (reference sequence). The CDR3 is 16 residues long. V gave up 0 bases and J gave up 7 bases; unmatched junction bases: 9. DNA of the CDR3: TGTGCCAGCAGCTTAGGGTCGGGACAGGCCTTGAATACGCAGTATTTT. As protein: CASSLGSGQALNTQYF. The whole variable domain, remainder taken from reference TRBV13 and TRBJ2-3, is AAGVIQSPRHLIKEKRETATLKCYPIPRHDTVYWYQQGPGQDPQFLISFYEKMQSDKGSIPDRFSAQQFSDYHSELNMSSLELGDSALYFCASSLGSGQALNTQYFGPGTRLTVL.

Turning to this clone: Other DNA sequences in the same sample also yield this CDR3. V usage is TRBV19 and J usage is TRBJ1-1; D unresolved. The CDR3 covers 13 residues. Trimming shortened V by 3 bases and J by 1 base, and 6 bases separated the two germline ends. The germline gives CDR1 LNHDA, CDR2 SQIVND (reference sequence). The CDR3 protein is CASSIGPNTEAFF. The CDR3 DNA is TGTGCCAGTAGTATTGGTCCGAACACTGAAGCTTTCTTT.

J is TRBJ2-1 and V is TRBV29-1; 8 bases align to TRBD2. Looked up from germline, CDR1 is SQVTM and CDR2 is ANQGSEA. Trimming took 4 bases from V and 7 from J; bases not matched to a gene: 12. This CDR3 is built from 15 residues. CDR3 nucleotides: TGCAGCGTTGCCGATTCCCCTAGCGGGTGGAATGAGCAGTTCTTC. Translating gives CSVADSPSGWNEQFF.

The chain is built from TRBV7-2 and TRBJ2-1, with D unclear. Germline CDR1 and CDR2: SGHTA and FQGNSA. This CDR3 has 15 amino acids. Trimming pared 5 bases from V and 2 bases from J, leaving 13 bases between. The DNA of the CDR3 is TGTGCCAGCAGCCTGTCGACTTATCCCTACAATGAGCAGTTCTTC. It is translated as CASSLSTYPYNEQFF. Complete variable domain (other parts from reference TRBV7-2 and TRBJ2-1): GAGVSQSPSNKVTEKGKDVELRCDPISGHTALYWYRQSLGQGLEFLIYFQGNSAPDKSGLPSDRFSAERTGGSVSTLTIQRTQQEDSAVYLCASSLSTYPYNEQFFGPGTRLTVL.

Turning to this clone: This sample includes further DNA sequences coding for the same CDR3. V and J are TRBV5-5 and TRBJ2-7; D may be TRBD1 or TRBD2 (6 bases each). Germline loops: CDR1 SGHKS, CDR2 YYEKEE (reference sequence). V was cut by 0 bases and J by 4 bases, with 11 bases left in between. The CDR3 has 14 amino acids. CDR3 sequence reads: CASSLAGGAYEQYF. The CDR3 DNA is TGTGCCAGCAGCTTGGCCGGGGGCGCTTACGAGCAGTACTTC. The full variable domain, completed using reference TRBV5-5 and TRBJ2-7, is DAGVTQSPTHLIKTRGQQVTLRCSPISGHKSVSWYQQVLGQGPQFIFQYYEKEERGRGNFPDRFSARQFPNYSSELNVNALLLGDSALYLCASSLAGGAYEQYFGPGTRLTVT.

The chain links TRBV5-1 to TRBJ1-2, with 11 nucleotides matching TRBD1. The J segment lost 8 bases and the V segment lost 3 bases, leaving 3 bases of the junction unmatched. Germline V gene sequence: CDR1 SGHRS, CDR2 YFSETQ. The CDR3 extends over 13 amino acids. CDR3 sequence: CASSWTGGVGYTF. CDR3 DNA: TGCGCCAGCAGCTGGACAGGGGGCGTCGGCTACACCTTC.

Points on this clone: Other DNA sequences in the sample encode the same CDR3. The rearrangement uses TRBV6-1 and TRBJ2-7; the D is unclear. V was clipped by 1 base and J by 2 bases, with 6 bases between them. The CDR3 runs 13 residues. CDR1 MNHNS and CDR2 SASEGT come from the germline V gene. The CDR3, as DNA: TGTGCCAGCAGTGAAGGGCAGGCCTACGAGCAGTACTTC. Translated, it gives CASSEGQAYEQYF.

The chain employs TRBV5-4 and TRBJ1-6; TRBD1 matches 7 bases. Germline V CDR1 and CDR2: SGHNT, YYREEE (reference sequence). This CDR3 has 12 amino acids. V lost 5 bases to trimming and J lost 13 bases; unmatched junction nucleotides: 6. The CDR3: CASSPQGDPLHF. The CDR3 DNA reads TGTGCCAGCAGTCCTCAGGGGGATCCCCTCCACTTT. The variable domain in full, completed from reference TRBV5-4 and TRBJ1-6, reads ETGVTQSPTHLIKTRGQQVTLRCSSQSGHNTVSWYQQALGQGPQFIFQYYREEENGRGNFPPRFSGLQFPNYSSELNVNALELDDSALYLCASSPQGDPLHFGNGTRLTVT.